Detailed here is one TCR beta chain. The data derive from a study of blood T cell repertoires in COVID-19. Overall study context: The United States, Italy and Spain were the sources of the acute and convalescent COVID-19 samples.

Authors' data handling: From reference gene primer amplification, estimates of nucleated cell counts were derived. TCRdb's table, derived via immunoSEQ multiplex PCR, lists solely in-frame clones and lacks some. The V and J calls and clone size come from that table; D and trimming were worked out from the DNA. Here the sample spans under 35,000 clones, about 85% being singletons. The CDR3 totals 13 residues. The V segment lost 6 bases and the J segment 2 bases; nucleotides outside the gene matches: 6. Germline V gene sequence: CDR1 SQVTM, CDR2 ANQGSEA. This TCR derives from an older woman with active COVID-19. V usage is TRBV29-1 and J usage is TRBJ2-7; 8 bases fit TRBD1. The source material was peripheral blood. CDR3 DNA sequence: TGCAGCGTCTCGACAGGGGCCACCTACGAGCAGTACTTC. This gives the protein CSVSTGATYEQYF.